Below, 18 T cell receptor beta chains from the same sample are listed, as sequenced in a study of shared clonotypes between healthy human individuals. Produced via immunoSEQ multiplex PCR; TCRdb's table is partial and in-frame only. The top ten hold approximately 0.4% of the sample, which has more than 1.2 million clones, 98% to 99% seen once. The sample consisted of naive CD4+ T cells sorted from blood. The subset here: CD45RA+ positively selected. All receptors come from a young man in good health.

The V gene is TRBV5-1, the J gene TRBJ2-7, with TRBD1 as a possible D gene (6 bases). This CDR3 spans 15 amino acids. Germline CDR1 reads SGHRS; CDR2 reads YFSETQ. V shed 2 bases and J shed 2 bases, with 14 bases lying between them. CDR3 region: CASSLGTGLTYEQYF. The DNA of the CDR3 is TGCGCCAGCAGCTTAGGCACAGGGCTTACCTACGAGCAGTACTTC.

This chain uses TRBV11-2 with TRBJ2-5; TRBD1 matches at 7 bases. Germline V gives CDR1 SGHAT, CDR2 FQNNGV. V shed 5 bases and J 1 base; nucleotides not matched to a gene: 7. This CDR3 is built from 15 residues. CDR3 region: CASSQDGTAQETQYF. In nucleotides, the CDR3 is TGTGCCAGCAGCCAGGACGGGACAGCCCAAGAGACCCAGTACTTC.

CDR3 residues: CASSLEGRNLYEQYF. CDR3 nucleotides: TGTGCCAGCAGCTTAGAGGGGCGGAATCTGTACGAGCAGTACTTC. The rearrangement links TRBV7-9 to TRBJ2-7, with a tentative D call TRBD1 (5 bases). This CDR3 spans 15 amino acids. V shed 1 base and J shed 4 bases, with 14 bases lying between them. CDR1 is SEHNR and CDR2 is FQNEAQ in the germline V gene (reference sequence).

The J gene is TRBJ1-1, the V gene TRBV19; D is unclear. The germline gives CDR1 LNHDA, CDR2 SQIVND (reference sequence). V was cut by 8 bases and J by 5 bases, with 18 bases left in between. The CDR3 is 14 residues long. Here the CDR3 reads CASLRDPGYTEAFF. The CDR3 coding sequence is TGTGCCAGTTTACGCGATCCGGGGTATACTGAAGCTTTCTTT.

CDR3 in amino acids: CASSPTRILRNDEQFF. The CDR3 DNA reads TGTGCCAGCAGCCCAACTAGGATCCTTAGGAACGATGAGCAGTTCTTC. This chain uses TRBV7-9 with TRBJ2-1, with a possible D match to TRBD2 (5 bases). The CDR3 is 16 residues long. Looked up from germline, CDR1 is SEHNR and CDR2 is FQNEAQ (reference sequence). V lost 5 bases, J lost 8 bases, and 22 bases lay in between.

This CDR3 is CRTSGATYNEQFF. The CDR3 coding sequence is TGCAGGACTAGCGGGGCTACCTACAATGAGCAGTTCTTC. The V call is TRBV29-1, the J call TRBJ2-1; 11 nucleotides agree with TRBD2. The germline V gene has CDR1 SQVTM and CDR2 ANQGSEA. The CDR3 covers 13 residues.

V is TRBV28 and J is TRBJ1-2, with D possibly matching TRBD1 (5 bases). CDR1 is MDHEN and CDR2 is SYDVKM in the germline V gene. V shed 4 bases and J shed 8 bases, with 20 bases lying between them. This CDR3 is 15 amino acids long. CDR3 residues: CASSSAPSRVSGYTF. For the CDR3, the DNA is TGTGCCAGCAGTTCAGCCCCATCCAGGGTGTCAGGCTACACCTTC.

This rearrangement joins TRBV19 to TRBJ2-4; the D gene could be TRBD1 or TRBD2 (5 bases each). The CDR3 is 19 residues long. Trimming shortened V by 3 bases and J by 6 bases, and 27 bases separated the two germline ends. Germline V CDR1 and CDR2: LNHDA, SQIVND (reference sequence). The CDR3: CASSISRGAGDYVRNIQYF. CDR3 in DNA: TGTGCCAGTAGTATCAGTCGAGGGGCAGGAGACTACGTTCGAAACATTCAGTACTTC.

V is TRBV29-1 and J is TRBJ1-4; 10 bases align to TRBD1. This CDR3 is built from 14 residues. Germline V gene data show CDR1 as SQVTM and CDR2 as ANQGSEA. CDR3 DNA sequence: TGCAGTGCAGGCCGGGACAGGGGATCTGAAAAACTGTTTTTT. Protein sequence: CSAGRDRGSEKLFF.

The chain links TRBV6-6 to TRBJ1-5; TRBD1 matches at 8 bases. The CDR3 covers 15 residues. CDR1 and CDR2 (germline): MNHNY, SVGAGI (reference sequence). Trimming took 6 bases from V and 5 from J; bases not matched to a gene: 9. The CDR3 sequence is CASRARGTGHQPQHF. As DNA, the CDR3 is TGTGCCAGCAGAGCAAGAGGGACAGGCCATCAGCCCCAGCATTTT.

The chain combines TRBV6-1 with TRBJ1-5, with D perhaps TRBD1 (6 bases). Trimming left V 3 bases short and J 5 bases short, with 14 bases between. CDR3 size: 15 residues. From germline, CDR1 is MNHNS and CDR2 SASEGT. DNA for the CDR3: TGTGCCAGCAGTGATTCGGGGGGGGCATATCAGCCCCAGCATTTT. Encoded protein: CASSDSGGAYQPQHF.

The sample holds one count of this clone. The same CDR3 is also encoded by other DNA sequences in this sample. The genes are TRBV5-1 and TRBJ2-1; D possibly corresponds to TRBD2 (5 bases). CDR3 length: 16 residues. Germline CDR1 SGHRS, CDR2 YFSETQ. V gave up 0 bases and J gave up 0 bases, with 10 bases separating them. The CDR3: CASSLGGRSSYNEQFF. CDR3 sequence (DNA): TGCGCCAGCAGCTTGGGAGGGCGAAGCTCCTACAATGAGCAGTTCTTC.

The genes are TRBV18 and TRBJ2-1; 12 bases are shared with TRBD2. This CDR3 region has 15 residues. With V trimmed by 4 bases and J by 8 bases, 6 bases remained unmatched. Germline lookup yields CDR1 KGHSH and CDR2 LQKENI. Here the CDR3 reads CASSRTSGNGHEQFF. DNA of the CDR3: TGTGCCAGCTCACGGACTAGCGGGAATGGCCATGAGCAGTTCTTC.

The V and J genes are TRBV28 and TRBJ1-5; TRBD1 matches at 11 bases. Germline V CDR1 and CDR2: MDHEN, SYDVKM. The CDR3 has 18 amino acids. With V trimmed by 2 bases and J by 3 bases, 9 bases remained unmatched. The CDR3 DNA reads TGTGCCAGCAGTTTAGGACAGGGGGCGTGGCGGCCCAATCAGCCCCAGCATTTT. Translated, it gives CASSLGQGAWRPNQPQHF.

This chain links TRBV7-9 with TRBJ2-5; D call uncertain. The germline V gene has CDR1 SEHNR and CDR2 FQNEAQ (reference sequence). V lost 1 base to trimming and J lost 0 bases, with 6 bases between them. The CDR3 has 14 amino acids. CDR3 nucleotides: TGTGCCAGCAGCTTAGGGCAGCACCAAGAGACCCAGTACTTC. Its translation is CASSLGQHQETQYF.

Comments on this clone: Other DNA sequences in the sample encode the same CDR3. The CDR3 protein is CASRRGGTDTQYF. CDR3 bases: TGCGCCAGCAGAAGGGGTGGCACAGATACGCAGTATTTT. The chain has TRBV5-1 and TRBJ2-3; tentative D call: TRBD1 (5 bases). V gave up 5 bases and J gave up 1 base, with 8 bases separating them. The CDR3 totals 13 residues. The V gene's germline CDR1 is SGHRS and CDR2 YFSETQ.

V usage is TRBV18 and J usage is TRBJ1-2, with D tentatively TRBD1 (5 bases). Germline V gene data show CDR1 as KGHSH and CDR2 as LQKENI. The CDR3 is 14 residues long. V shed 3 bases and J shed 8 bases, with 16 bases lying between them. The CDR3 is CASSPGGLSGGYTF. As DNA, the CDR3 is TGTGCCAGCTCACCCGGGGGATTGTCTGGCGGCTACACCTTC.

The rearrangement uses TRBV28 and TRBJ1-3; D call uncertain. The V gene's germline CDR1 is MDHEN and CDR2 SYDVKM. This CDR3 contains 13 residues. Trimming shortened V by 5 bases and J by 1 base, and 6 bases separated the two germline ends. This CDR3 reads CASSRRSGNTIYF. The CDR3 nucleotides read TGTGCCAGCAGTCGACGGTCTGGAAACACCATATATTTT.